This TCR delta chain stems from a study of Vδ1+ human thymocytes. Study-level findings and limits: Thymic TRG and TRD repertoires appeared highly polyclonal, with Gaussian CDR3 length distributions.

The sorted cells were CD3+ Vdelta1+ Vdelta2- thymocytes from alphabeta-depleted thymus. The V end lost 1 base, the J end lost 0 bases, and 18 bases lay between the germline ends. Germline V gene data show CDR1 as TSWWSYY and CDR2 as QGS. This CDR3 region has 18 residues. The table lists this clone with many counts. Its antigen remains unknown. At the DNA level, this CDR3 is encoded by other sequences in the same sample as well. Sequences come from RNA converted to cDNA by reverse transcription. Pooled V-gene forward primers with one constant-region reverse primer generated the CDR3 amplicons by multiplex PCR. TCRdb fed the multiplex PCR reads into CATT to redo clone calling. The repertoire includes tens of thousands of delta-chain clones, about 29% of them detected once, and 1.5% to 2% sits in the top ten.

The chain is built from TRDV1 and TRDJ1, with D possibly TRDD2 on 5 matching bases. The TCR sequence derives from a boy less than two years old who had congenital heart surgery. Material for sequencing was Vdelta1+ gamma-delta thymocytes from the thymus. The subset here: FACS-sorted CD3+ TCRalphabeta- TCRVdelta1+ TCRVdelta2- thymocytes. The CDR3, as DNA: TGTGCTCTTGGGGAACCCTATTCCTTTCCTGTGTACACCGATAAACTCATCTTT. Protein: CALGEPYSFPVYTDKLIF.